The following is a TCR beta chain sequence with its context. First-strand cDNA used TRAV- and TRBV-specific primers, covering alpha and beta chains. Amplification of TCRs used a constant-region primer and V-primer adapter for about 18 PCR cycles. Amplification of the isolated mRNA used in vitro transcription. In TCRdb, the reads were re-called with MiXCR into one record per CDR3 protein. This sample has about 30,000 distinct CDR3 sequences, with roughly 49% found just once. Germline CDR1 is LNHDA and CDR2 is SQIVND (reference sequence). The CDR3 runs to 16 residues. Trimming stripped 0 bases from V and 9 bases from J, with 18 bases between. The data derive from a study of low-dose radiotherapy and immunotherapy resistance in tumors. Background on the study: 1 Gy per fraction was delivered to Cohort 2 every two weeks, for 13 Gy total over 26 weeks. Every two weeks, one day ahead of radiation and immunotherapy, cyclophosphamide 200 mg/m2 was given (intravenously).

Indicated time point: after trial treatment. Sample treatment: LDRT plus nivolumab, ipilimumab, low-dose cyclophosphamide and aspirin (RACIN trial). Tumors of eligible patients were advanced, solid and lacking tumor-infiltrating lymphocytes. This receptor was taken from a male donor with gallbladder cancer. This chain uses TRBV19 with TRBJ2-1; no clear D gene. The starting material was PBMCs, obtained after low-dose radiotherapy plus immunotherapy. The CDR3 protein is CASSIDSGQSSGEQFF. In DNA, the CDR3 is TGTGCCAGTAGTATAGATTCTGGTCAGAGCTCGGGTGAGCAGTTCTTC.